This T cell receptor beta chain derives from a study of cytomegalovirus exposure and HLA in healthy donors. In regard to this clone: The target antigen is unknown.

The study's findings and limits: Data from an earlier analysis indicated that most TCR beta V segments were productive either about 87% or about 30% of the time. Roughly uniform depth of sequencing across donors was assumed in presence/absence analyses.

PCR primers comprised 60 Vbeta and 13 Jbeta primers. Data came from immunoSEQ multiplex PCR; TCRdb stores just in-frame clones and leaves some out. The sample lists approximately 170,000 clones, roughly 80% occurring once. CDR1 and CDR2 from the germline V gene are MDHEN and SYDVKM. The ends were cut back, 1 base at V and 3 bases at J, with 11 bases in the middle. This CDR3 region has 15 residues. The chain links TRBV28 to TRBJ2-3, with D tentatively TRBD2 (6 bases). The source material was PBMCs. This receptor was identified in a male donor in good health and CMV-seronegative. CDR3 coding DNA: TGTGCCAGCAGTTTATTATCCCGGGAGACAGATACGCAGTATTTT. Encoded protein: CASSLLSRETDTQYF.